Below are 15 T cell receptor beta chains sequenced from a single sample in a study of CD8 T cells in ankylosing spondylitis. Using its own MiXCR run on the 5' RACE reads, TCRdb lists one record per CDR3 protein. The data hold approximately 400,000 distinct CDR3 sequences, with over 15% observed a single time. Findings and caveats of the study: A motif of roughly 8 highly homologous TCR beta variants was seen as apparently characteristic of ankylosing spondylitis blood.

Antigens for these TCRs are unknown. Sequencing input: blood, either unsorted or a sorted T cell fraction (not recorded which). The receptors here all came from a male donor with ankylosing spondylitis.

This clonotype was seen more than once but under ten times. V gene TRBV4-3 combines with J gene TRBJ2-5, with 7 bases aligning to TRBD1. The CDR3 sequence is 15 residues long. Germline V CDR1 and CDR2: LGHNA, YSLEER. V shed 1 base and J 2 bases; nucleotides not matched to a gene: 4. This CDR3 is CASSQVWTGQETQYF. CDR3 in DNA: TGCGCCAGCAGCCAAGTTTGGACAGGACAAGAGACCCAGTACTTC.

This clonotype was observed a few times. The chain couples TRBV3-1 to TRBJ2-7, with 11 bases matching TRBD2. CDR3 length: 15 residues. Germline assignment: CDR1 LGHDT and CDR2 YNNKEL (reference sequence). V trimming: 0 bases; J trimming: 4 bases; junction bases outside the gene matches: 2. This CDR3 is CASSQDSGGAYEQYF. The DNA for the CDR3 is TGTGCCAGCAGCCAAGATAGCGGGGGGGCTTACGAGCAGTACTTC.

This clonotype was recorded a few times. The chain is built from TRBV7-9 and TRBJ1-2; D remains ambiguous. The length of the CDR3 is 15 residues. CDR1 SEHNR and CDR2 FQNEAQ come from the germline V gene (reference sequence). V lost 0 bases, J lost 4 bases, and 12 bases lay in between. CDR3 DNA: TGTGCCAGCAGCTTAGCGGCAGGCGTAAGCTATGGCTACACCTTC. Amino acid sequence: CASSLAAGVSYGYTF.

This clonotype has more than one count but fewer than ten. CDR3: CASSLAVDLYNEQFF. The DNA of the CDR3 is TGTGCCAGCAGCTTAGCCGTGGACCTCTACAATGAGCAGTTCTTC. The V call is TRBV7-2, the J call TRBJ2-1; D is unclear. Germline CDR1 is SGHTA and CDR2 is FQGNSA. The length of the CDR3 is 15 residues. V was shortened by 0 bases and J by 3 bases, with 9 bases between the two germline ends.

This clonotype was observed a few times. V is TRBV9 and J is TRBJ2-1; 15 bases are a match to TRBD2. CDR3 length: 17 residues. Trimming removed 4 bases from V and 9 bases from J; junction bases left unmatched: 11. Germline V gives CDR1 SGDLS, CDR2 YYNGEE. The CDR3 reads CASSPRTSGRASVEQFF. CDR3 coding DNA: TGTGCCAGCAGCCCCAGGACTAGCGGGAGGGCCTCGGTTGAGCAGTTCTTC.

The rearrangement uses TRBV7-3 and TRBJ1-2; a possible D gene is TRBD1 (6 bases). Germline V lookup: CDR1 SGHTA, CDR2 FQGTGA. With 5 bases removed from V and 6 bases from J, the gap between germline ends came to 25 bases. The CDR3 has 17 residues. Here the CDR3 reads CASSPLPRGQGLNGYTF. The DNA of the CDR3 is TGTGCCAGCAGCCCTCTTCCTCGGGGGCAGGGTTTGAATGGCTACACCTTC.

This clonotype was seen a handful of times. V is TRBV5-1 and J is TRBJ2-7, with 7 bases fitting TRBD2. CDR3 length: 16 residues. CDR1 and CDR2 (germline): SGHRS, YFSETQ. V lost 3 bases and J lost 7; bases outside the gene matches: 16. The CDR3 loop reads CASSSTPGTTMGEQYF. The CDR3 coding sequence is TGCGCCAGCAGCTCCACTCCTGGGACTACTATGGGGGAGCAGTACTTC.

This clonotype was counted only a few times. The V call is TRBV7-8, the J call TRBJ1-5; 7 positions match TRBD1. Trimming took 5 bases from V and 0 from J; bases not matched to a gene: 13. Germline CDR1 is SGHVS and CDR2 is FQNEAQ. The CDR3 loop spans 18 amino acids. The CDR3 loop is CASSQQGRGWYSNQPQHF. CDR3 bases: TGTGCCAGCAGCCAACAGGGGAGGGGATGGTATAGCAATCAGCCCCAGCATTTT.

The rearrangement links TRBV10-3 to TRBJ1-1; a weak D match, TRBD1 (5 bases). Germline CDR1 ENHRY, CDR2 SYGVKD. V gave up 7 bases and J gave up 1 base, with 13 bases separating them. The CDR3 spans 14 residues. CDR3 region: CAIKTTEQNTEAFF. As DNA, the CDR3 is TGTGCCATCAAGACGACAGAACAGAACACTGAAGCTTTCTTT.

Only a few counts were recorded for this clonotype. J is TRBJ2-7 and V is TRBV20-1; D might be TRBD1 (5 bases). Trimming shortened V by 5 bases and J by 4 bases, and 15 bases separated the two germline ends. The CDR3 consists of 13 residues. Looked up from germline, CDR1 is DFQATT and CDR2 is SNEGSKA (reference sequence). CDR3 region: CSAARQGAYEQYF. Here the CDR3 DNA reads TGCAGTGCTGCCCGCCAGGGCGCATACGAGCAGTACTTC.

This rearrangement joins TRBV7-8 to TRBJ1-5; D ambiguous. Germline V gene sequence: CDR1 SGHVS, CDR2 FQNEAQ. V was shortened by 4 bases and J by 5 bases, with 21 bases between the two germline ends. The CDR3 covers 17 residues. The CDR3 loop reads CASSSASGKRVHQPQHF. Here the CDR3 DNA reads TGTGCCAGCAGCTCCGCCTCGGGGAAGAGGGTTCATCAGCCCCAGCATTTT.

This clonotype was counted between two and nine times. The rearrangement joins TRBV28 to TRBJ2-1; unclear D gene. The CDR3 covers 14 residues. The V and J ends lost 2 bases and 9 bases respectively, with 14 bases between them. Germline CDR1 and CDR2: MDHEN and SYDVKM. The CDR3 loop reads CASSLDQFRVEQFF. The CDR3 coding sequence is TGTGCCAGCAGTTTAGATCAGTTTCGGGTTGAGCAGTTCTTC.

This clonotype was seen a few times. The chain employs TRBV10-3 and TRBJ2-5; D possibly corresponds to TRBD2 (5 bases). This CDR3 is built from 12 residues. Germline V gives CDR1 ENHRY, CDR2 SYGVKD. Trimming removed 4 bases at V and 4 bases at J, with 7 bases between. CDR3 protein: CAISGSGETQYF. CDR3 nucleotides: TGTGCCATCAGTGGCAGCGGAGAGACCCAGTACTTC.

This clonotype was seen at least ten times. This rearrangement joins TRBV5-1 to TRBJ2-2; D gene unclear. The CDR3 is 16 residues long. V lost 0 bases and J 1 base, leaving 10 bases between the germline ends. Germline CDR1 reads SGHRS; CDR2 reads YFSETQ. In DNA, the CDR3 is TGCGCCAGCAGCTTGGTGTCACTCAAGAACACCGGGGAGCTGTTTTTT. It codes for CASSLVSLKNTGELFF.

This clonotype was counted between two and nine times. The rearrangement joins TRBV20-1 to TRBJ1-1, with D perhaps matching TRBD1 (6 bases). The CDR3 sequence is 14 residues long. Between the trimmed V and J ends, which lost 5 bases and 0 bases, there was a span of 13 bases. CDR1 and CDR2 from the germline V gene are DFQATT and SNEGSKA (reference sequence). CDR3 nucleotide sequence: TGCAGTGCTCGGCTGGGACATCTGAACACTGAAGCTTTCTTT. This encodes CSARLGHLNTEAFF.